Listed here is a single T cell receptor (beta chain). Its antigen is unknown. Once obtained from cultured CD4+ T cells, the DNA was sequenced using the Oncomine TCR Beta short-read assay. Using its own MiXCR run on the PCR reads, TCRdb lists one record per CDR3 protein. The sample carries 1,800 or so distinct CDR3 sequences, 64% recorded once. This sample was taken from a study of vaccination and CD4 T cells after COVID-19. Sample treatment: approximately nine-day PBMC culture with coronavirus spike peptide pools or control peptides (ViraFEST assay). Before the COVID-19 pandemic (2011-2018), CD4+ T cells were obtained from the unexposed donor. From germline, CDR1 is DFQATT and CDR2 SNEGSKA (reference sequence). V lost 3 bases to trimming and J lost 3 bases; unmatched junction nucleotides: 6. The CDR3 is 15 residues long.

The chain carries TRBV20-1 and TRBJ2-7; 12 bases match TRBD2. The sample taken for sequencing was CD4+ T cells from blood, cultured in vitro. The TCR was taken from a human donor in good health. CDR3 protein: CSARSTSGGSYEQYF. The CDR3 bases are TGCAGTGCTAGGTCGACTAGCGGGGGAAGCTACGAGCAGTACTTC.